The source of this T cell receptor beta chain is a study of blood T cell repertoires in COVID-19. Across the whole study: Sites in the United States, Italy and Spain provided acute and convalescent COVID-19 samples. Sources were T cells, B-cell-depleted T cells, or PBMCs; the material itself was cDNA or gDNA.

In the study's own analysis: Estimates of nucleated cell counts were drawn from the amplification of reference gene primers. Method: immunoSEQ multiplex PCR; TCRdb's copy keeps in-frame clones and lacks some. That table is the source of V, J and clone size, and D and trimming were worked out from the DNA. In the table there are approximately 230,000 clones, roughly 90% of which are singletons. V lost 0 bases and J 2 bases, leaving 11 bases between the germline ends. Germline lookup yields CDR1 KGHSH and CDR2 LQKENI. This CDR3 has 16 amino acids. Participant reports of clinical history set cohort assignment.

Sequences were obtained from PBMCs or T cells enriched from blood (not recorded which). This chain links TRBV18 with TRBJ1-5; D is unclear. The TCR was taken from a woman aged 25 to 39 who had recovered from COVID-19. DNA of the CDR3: TGTGCCAGCTCACCACCCGGAGGCTCTGGCAATCAGCCCCAGCATTTT. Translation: CASSPPGGSGNQPQHF.